This T cell receptor beta chain was recorded in a study of blood T cells in healthy people across ages. On this clonotype itself: Its antigen is as yet unknown.

A J-beta primer mix and a sample-barcoded 5' primer were used in a second PCR of roughly 6 to 11 cycles. MiXCR was run by TCRdb on the 5' RACE reads, yielding one entry per CDR3 protein. The sample comprises about 1.4 million distinct CDR3 sequences, 59% of which are singletons, and over 5% rests with the top ten. The V gene lost 4 bases and the J gene lost 8 bases, with 12 bases spanning the gap. Germline V gene sequence: CDR1 SGHRS, CDR2 YFSETQ. This CDR3 has 13 residues. Drawing of peripheral blood yielded ten milliliters from each donor. Per-sample yields of isolated PBMCs were at least 7 million. Study observations and caveats: A roughly linear fall in TCR beta diversity per million T cells was seen with increasing age. With unsorted PBMCs, a conclusive comparison of naive versus antigen-experienced cells was not possible.

This TCR derives from a man younger than 35 in good health. Sequences were obtained from blood. This chain connects TRBV5-1 to TRBJ1-4, with D unclear. The CDR3 sequence is CASSLPSEEKLFF. The CDR3 nucleotides read TGCGCCAGCAGCCTACCAAGCGAGGAAAAACTGTTTTTT.